This T cell receptor beta chain is drawn from a study of shared clonotypes between healthy human individuals. It was across several immunoSEQ plates that each subset's genomic DNA was evenly split. TCRdb's copy holds only in-frame clones and misses some; the assay was immunoSEQ multiplex PCR. The table lists hundreds of thousands of clones, about 98% of them singletons. Naive CD8 cells lacked CD45RO, underwent positive selection for CCR7 and left out terminally differentiated effector memory CD45RA+ cells. Germline values: CDR1 MNHNS, CDR2 SASEGT. The CDR3 extends over 15 amino acids. The V and J ends lost 4 bases and 0 bases respectively, with 13 bases between them. A note on this clone: Antigen: not known.

Study outcomes and limitations: Approximately 5% was the fraction of naive CD4 clonotypes found shared across a few donors. Generally, estimated richness proved larger in naive subsets than it did in memory subsets. The study found lower generation probabilities in non-shared clonotypes than in those shared by all four donors.

This chain joins TRBV6-1 and TRBJ2-7; TRBD1 is a possible D gene (6 bases). Sequencing was carried out using naive CD8+ T cells sorted from blood. This sequence originates from a young man in good health. The CDR3 spells CASSVWQGSSYEQYF. CDR3 nucleotide sequence: TGTGCCAGCAGTGTTTGGCAGGGGAGCTCCTACGAGCAGTACTTC.